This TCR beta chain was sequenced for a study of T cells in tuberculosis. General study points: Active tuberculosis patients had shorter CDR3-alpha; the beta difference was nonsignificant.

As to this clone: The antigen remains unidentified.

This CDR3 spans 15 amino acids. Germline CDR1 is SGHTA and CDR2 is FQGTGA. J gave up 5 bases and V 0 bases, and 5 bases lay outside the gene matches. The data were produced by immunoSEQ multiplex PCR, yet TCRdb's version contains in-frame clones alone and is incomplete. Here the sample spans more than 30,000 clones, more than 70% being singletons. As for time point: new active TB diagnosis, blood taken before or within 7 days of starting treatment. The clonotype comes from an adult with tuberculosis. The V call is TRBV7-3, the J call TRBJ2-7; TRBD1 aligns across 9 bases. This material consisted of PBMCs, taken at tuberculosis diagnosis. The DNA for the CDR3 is TGTGCCAGCAGCTTAACGGACAGGGGTCAGGACGAGCAGTACTTC. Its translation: CASSLTDRGQDEQYF. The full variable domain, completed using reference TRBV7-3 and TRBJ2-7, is GAGVSQTPSNKVTEKGKYVELRCDPISGHTALYWYRQSLGQGPEFLIYFQGTGAADDSGLPNDRFFAVRPEGSVSTLKIQRTERGDSAVYLCASSLTDRGQDEQYFGPGTRLTVT.